One and the same sample provided the 18 T cell receptor beta chains below, sequenced in a study of OX40 agonist ivuxolimab in advanced cancers. Data came from immunoSEQ multiplex PCR; TCRdb stores just in-frame clones and leaves some out. Among about 150,000 clones listed, approximately 94% were seen once. The sample here was CD4+ or CD8+ T cells sorted from blood, taken in a trial of the OX40 agonist ivuxolimab. The receptors come from an adult with an advanced solid tumor such as melanoma, head and neck, liver or kidney cancer.

The chain uses TRBV25-1 and TRBJ1-1, with D maybe TRBD1 (5 bases). Trimming left V 5 bases short and J 1 base short, with 14 bases between. Germline values: CDR1 MGHDK, CDR2 SYGVNS. This CDR3 comprises 15 residues. The CDR3 reads CASSLQGSENTEAFF. CDR3 DNA sequence: TGTGCCAGCAGTCTTCAGGGTAGTGAGAACACTGAAGCTTTCTTT. Drawing the rest from reference TRBV25-1 and TRBJ1-1, the complete variable domain is EADIYQTPRYLVIGTGKKITLECSQTMGHDKMYWYQQDPGMELHLIHYSYGVNSTEKGDLSSESTVSRIRTEHFPLTLESARPSHTSQYLCASSLQGSENTEAFFGQGTRLTVV.

The chain uses TRBV7-2 and TRBJ1-2; tentative D call: TRBD1 (5 bases). The CDR3 totals 13 residues. CDR1 and CDR2 from the germline V gene are SGHTA and FQGNSA. V lost 1 base to trimming and J lost 8 bases, with 11 bases between them. CDR3 residues: CASSLGQGTGYTF. CDR3 nucleotide sequence: TGTGCCAGCAGCTTAGGGCAGGGTACGGGCTACACCTTC.

The chain recombines TRBV9 with TRBJ2-3; no clear D. This CDR3 is built from 11 residues. V lost 4 bases to trimming and J lost 3 bases, with 3 bases between them. CDR1 and CDR2 from the germline V gene are SGDLS and YYNGEE. The CDR3 DNA reads as TGTGCCAGCAGCCTTACAGATACGCAGTATTTT. It encodes CASSLTDTQYF.

This rearrangement joins TRBV11-2 to TRBJ2-5; D perhaps matches TRBD2 (7 bases). The CDR3 is made up of 15 amino acids. Per germline, CDR1 SGHAT and CDR2 FQNNGV. V was trimmed by 7 bases and J by 4 bases, leaving 19 bases between them. In DNA, the CDR3 is TGTGCCAGCACTCTAGGGTCGGGGGGCCGAGAGACCCAGTACTTC. This translates into CASTLGSGGRETQYF.

A note on this clone: The sample holds other DNA sequences that translate to the same CDR3. The V call is TRBV28, the J call TRBJ2-5; D is unresolved. Germline lookup yields CDR1 MDHEN and CDR2 SYDVKM. Trimming left V 3 bases short and J 5 bases short, with 10 bases between. CDR3 length equals 13 residues. The CDR3 nucleotides read TGTGCCAGCAGTTTGGGTCCCGGGGAGACCCAGTACTTC. Translated: CASSLGPGETQYF. Using reference TRBV28 and TRBJ2-5 for the parts outside the CDR3, the full variable domain is DVKVTQSSRYLVKRTGEKVFLECVQDMDHENMFWYRQDPGLGLRLIYFSYDVKMKEKGDIPEGYSVSREKKERFSLILESASTNQTSMYLCASSLGPGETQYFGPGTRLLVL.

This CDR3 reads CASSYSWGSNEQFF. The CDR3 nucleotides read TGTGCCAGCAGTTACTCTTGGGGATCTAATGAGCAGTTCTTC. The rearrangement joins TRBV6-6 to TRBJ2-1; D is unclear. Germline CDR1 MNHNY, CDR2 SVGAGI (reference sequence). The V and J ends lost 0 bases and 7 bases respectively, with 10 bases between them. The CDR3 has 14 amino acids.

The chain links TRBV2 to TRBJ2-1; no clear D. V lost 5 bases, J lost 6 bases, and 2 bases lay in between. Germline assignment: CDR1 SNHLY and CDR2 FYNNEI. This CDR3 contains 10 residues. CDR3 sequence (DNA): TGTGCCAGCAGTCTCAATGAGCAGTTCTTC. Protein sequence: CASSLNEQFF.

CDR3 amino acids: CATNLDPRPTDTQYF. CDR3 nucleotide sequence: TGTGCCACCAACTTGGACCCCCGTCCAACAGATACGCAGTATTTT. V and J are TRBV15 and TRBJ2-3; unclear D gene. The CDR3 is 15 residues long. The V and J ends lost 7 bases and 3 bases respectively, with 17 bases between them. Per the germline V gene, CDR1 is LNHNV and CDR2 is YYDKDF (reference sequence).

CDR3 DNA: TGTGCCTGCGACAGACTCATGAACACTGAAGCTTTCTTT. Encoded protein: CACDRLMNTEAFF. The gene calls are TRBV30 and TRBJ1-1; D may be TRBD1 (5 bases). V dropped 6 bases and J dropped 0 bases, with 11 bases sitting between them. There are 13 residues in the CDR3. CDR1 is GTSNPN, CDR2 SVGIG, per germline (reference sequence).

The V call is TRBV12-5, the J call TRBJ1-2; D perhaps matches TRBD1 (6 bases). Trimming shortened V by 0 bases and J by 7 bases, and 18 bases separated the two germline ends. Germline V lookup: CDR1 LGHNT, CDR2 FRNRAP. The CDR3 is made up of 16 amino acids. As DNA, the CDR3 is TGTGCTAGTGGTTTGGTCCCCCACAGGGACGGCTCTGGCTACACCTTC. It codes for CASGLVPHRDGSGYTF.

This chain uses TRBV27 with TRBJ1-5, with no clear D. This CDR3 is 17 amino acids long. V gave up 6 bases and J gave up 7 bases, with 25 bases separating them. Germline V gene data show CDR1 as MNHEY and CDR2 as SMNVEV (reference sequence). CDR3 coding DNA: TGTGCCAGCAGCCGCCGTCAGACATCGCCTCAAGGGCAGCCCCAGCATTTT. Its translation: CASSRRQTSPQGQPQHF.

This sequence joins TRBV4-2 and TRBJ2-7; 13 positions agree with TRBD2. CDR1 and CDR2 (germline): LGHNA, YNFKEQ. V shed 7 bases, J shed 2 bases, and the junction held 5 bases outside the gene matches. The CDR3 totals 15 residues. The CDR3 here is CASTIGLAGAYEQYF. The DNA of the CDR3 is TGTGCCAGCACCATAGGACTAGCGGGAGCCTACGAGCAGTACTTC.

This clone was seen just once. The rearrangement links TRBV7-2 to TRBJ2-1; 11 nucleotides match TRBD2. The V segment lost 5 bases and the J segment 3 bases; nucleotides outside the gene matches: 3. Germline CDR1 is SGHTA and CDR2 is FQGNSA. The CDR3 has 15 residues. CDR3 in amino acids: CASSRGTSGYNEQFF. CDR3 nucleotides: TGTGCCAGCAGCCGCGGGACTAGCGGCTACAATGAGCAGTTCTTC.

The chain couples TRBV4-2 to TRBJ2-7; 10 bases agree with TRBD1. CDR1 and CDR2 (germline): LGHNA, YNFKEQ. The CDR3 contains 14 residues. The J segment lost 6 bases and the V segment lost 0 bases, leaving 2 bases of the junction unmatched. CDR3 bases: TGTGCCAGCAGCCAAGATCGGGACAGGGGCGAGCAGTACTTC. As protein: CASSQDRDRGEQYF.

The J gene is TRBJ2-4, the V gene TRBV28; D is possibly TRBD1 or TRBD2 (5 bases each). Germline CDR1 is MDHEN and CDR2 is SYDVKM. The CDR3 runs 13 residues. V was pared by 6 bases and J by 6 bases, with 12 bases between. The CDR3 loop reads CASRISGGNIQYF. In DNA, the CDR3 is TGTGCCAGCAGGATATCTGGGGGAAACATTCAGTACTTC. Drawing the rest from reference TRBV28 and TRBJ2-4, the complete variable domain is DVKVTQSSRYLVKRTGEKVFLECVQDMDHENMFWYRQDPGLGLRLIYFSYDVKMKEKGDIPEGYSVSREKKERFSLILESASTNQTSMYLCASRISGGNIQYFGAGTRLSVL.

This rearrangement joins TRBV4-1 to TRBJ2-5, with 9 bases lining up with TRBD1. V trimming: 4 bases; J trimming: 4 bases; junction bases outside the gene matches: 10. Germline assignment: CDR1 MGHRA and CDR2 YSYEKL. The CDR3 is made up of 16 amino acids. The CDR3, as DNA: TGCGCCAGCAGCCTCCGGGGACAGGGAGTTGGAGAGACCCAGTACTTC. Residues: CASSLRGQGVGETQYF.

This chain links TRBV6-1 with TRBJ2-7, with D perhaps assigned TRBD1 or TRBD2 (6 bases each). Germline V gene lookup returns CDR1 MNHNS and CDR2 SASEGT. The CDR3 has 15 amino acids. V gave up 7 bases and J gave up 3 bases, with 19 bases separating them. The CDR3, as DNA: TGTGCCAGCACCTCTACGGGGGCGTACGACTACGAGCAGTACTTC. The encoded protein is CASTSTGAYDYEQYF.

This clone was picked up one time. This rearrangement joins TRBV25-1 to TRBJ1-6, with D uncertain. Per the germline V gene, CDR1 is MGHDK and CDR2 is SYGVNS. Between the trimmed V and J ends, which lost 3 bases and 3 bases, there was a span of 3 bases. This CDR3 has 13 residues. This chain's CDR3 is CASSEGYNSPLHF. CDR3 DNA sequence: TGTGCCAGCAGTGAGGGCTATAATTCACCCCTCCACTTT.